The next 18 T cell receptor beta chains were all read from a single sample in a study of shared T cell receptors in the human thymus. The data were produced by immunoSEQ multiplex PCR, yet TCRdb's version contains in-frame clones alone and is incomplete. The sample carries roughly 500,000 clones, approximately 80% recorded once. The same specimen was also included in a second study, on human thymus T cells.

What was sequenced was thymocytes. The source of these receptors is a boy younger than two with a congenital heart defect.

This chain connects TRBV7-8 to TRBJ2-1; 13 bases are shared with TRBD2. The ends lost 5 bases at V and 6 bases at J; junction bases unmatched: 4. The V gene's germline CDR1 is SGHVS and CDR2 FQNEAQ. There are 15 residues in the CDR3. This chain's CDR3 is CASSRGLAGPNEQFF. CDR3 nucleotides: TGTGCCAGCAGCCGGGGACTAGCGGGACCCAATGAGCAGTTCTTC.

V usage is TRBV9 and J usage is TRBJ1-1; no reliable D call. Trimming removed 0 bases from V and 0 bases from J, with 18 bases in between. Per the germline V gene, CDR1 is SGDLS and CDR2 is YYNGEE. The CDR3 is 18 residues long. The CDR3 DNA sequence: TGTGCCAGCAGCGTAGGGAGAGCGGAAGGCGAAATGAACACTGAAGCTTTCTTT. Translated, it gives CASSVGRAEGEMNTEAFF. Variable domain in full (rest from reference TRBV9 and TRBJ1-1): DSGVTQTPKHLITATGQRVTLRCSPRSGDLSVYWYQQSLDQGLQFLIQYYNGEERAKGNILERFSAQQFPDLHSELNLSSLELGDSALYFCASSVGRAEGEMNTEAFFGQGTRLTVV.

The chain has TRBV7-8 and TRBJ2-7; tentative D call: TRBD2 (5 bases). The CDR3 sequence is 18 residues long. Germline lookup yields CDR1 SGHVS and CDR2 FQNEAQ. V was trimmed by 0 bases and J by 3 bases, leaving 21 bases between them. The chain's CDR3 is CASSLALRPGMDLYEQYF. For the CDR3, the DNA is TGTGCCAGCAGCTTAGCACTCCGACCCGGGATGGACCTCTACGAGCAGTACTTC.

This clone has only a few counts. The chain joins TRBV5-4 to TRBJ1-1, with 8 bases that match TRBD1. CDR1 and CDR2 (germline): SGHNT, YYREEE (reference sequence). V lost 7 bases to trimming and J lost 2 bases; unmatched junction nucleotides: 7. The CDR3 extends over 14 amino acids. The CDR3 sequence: CASLRDRSNTEAFF. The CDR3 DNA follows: TGTGCCAGCCTACGGGACAGGAGTAACACTGAAGCTTTCTTT.

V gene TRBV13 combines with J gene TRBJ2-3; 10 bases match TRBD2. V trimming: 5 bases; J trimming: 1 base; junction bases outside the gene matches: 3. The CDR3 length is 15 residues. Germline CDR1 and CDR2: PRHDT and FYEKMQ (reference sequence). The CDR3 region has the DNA TGTGCCAGCAGCATGGGGACTAGCGGCACAGATACGCAGTATTTT. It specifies CASSMGTSGTDTQYF.

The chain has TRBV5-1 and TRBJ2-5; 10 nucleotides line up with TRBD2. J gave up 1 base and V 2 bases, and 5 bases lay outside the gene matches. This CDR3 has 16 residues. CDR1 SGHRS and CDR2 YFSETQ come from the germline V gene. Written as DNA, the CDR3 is TGCGCCAGCAGCTTTGGGGTAGCGGGGGGCCAAGAGACCCAGTACTTC. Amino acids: CASSFGVAGGQETQYF. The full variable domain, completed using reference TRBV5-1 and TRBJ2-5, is KAGVTQTPRYLIKTRGQQVTLSCSPISGHRSVSWYQQTPGQGLQFLFEYFSETQRNKGNFPGRFSGRQFSNSRSEMNVSTLELGDSALYLCASSFGVAGGQETQYFGPGTRLLVL.

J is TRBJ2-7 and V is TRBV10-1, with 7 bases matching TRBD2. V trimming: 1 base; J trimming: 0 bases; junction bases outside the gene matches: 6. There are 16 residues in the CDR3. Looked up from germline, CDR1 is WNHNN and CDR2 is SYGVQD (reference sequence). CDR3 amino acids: CASSELPSGLSYEQYF. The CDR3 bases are TGCGCCAGCAGTGAGTTGCCTAGCGGACTCTCCTACGAGCAGTACTTC.

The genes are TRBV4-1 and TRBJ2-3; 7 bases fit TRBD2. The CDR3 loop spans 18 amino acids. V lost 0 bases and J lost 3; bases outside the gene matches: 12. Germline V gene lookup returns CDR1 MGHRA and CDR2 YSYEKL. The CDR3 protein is CASSQDPLRLAVTDTQYF. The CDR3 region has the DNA TGCGCCAGCAGCCAAGATCCCCTACGTCTAGCGGTAACAGATACGCAGTATTTT.

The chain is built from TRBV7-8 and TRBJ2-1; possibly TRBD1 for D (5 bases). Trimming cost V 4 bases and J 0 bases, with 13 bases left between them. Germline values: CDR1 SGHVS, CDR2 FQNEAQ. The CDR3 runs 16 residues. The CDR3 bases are TGTGCCAGCAGCTCAACAGGAGAGAGCTCCTACAATGAGCAGTTCTTC. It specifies CASSSTGESSYNEQFF.

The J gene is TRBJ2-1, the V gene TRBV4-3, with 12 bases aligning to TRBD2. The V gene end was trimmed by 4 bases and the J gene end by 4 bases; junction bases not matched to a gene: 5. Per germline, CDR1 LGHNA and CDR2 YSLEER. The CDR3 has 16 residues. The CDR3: CASSLTLAGGYNEQFF. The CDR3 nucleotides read TGCGCCAGCAGCCTCACGCTAGCGGGAGGGTACAATGAGCAGTTCTTC.

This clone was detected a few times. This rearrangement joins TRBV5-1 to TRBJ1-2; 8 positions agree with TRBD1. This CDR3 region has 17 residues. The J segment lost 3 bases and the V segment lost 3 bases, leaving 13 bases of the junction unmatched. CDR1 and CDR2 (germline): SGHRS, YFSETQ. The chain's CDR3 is CASSSPMDRAEDYGYTF. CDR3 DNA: TGCGCCAGCAGCTCACCAATGGACAGGGCTGAAGACTATGGCTACACCTTC.

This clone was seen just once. CDR3 loop: CASSLGPAGGRTYEQYF. For the CDR3, the DNA is TGTGCCAGCAGTTTGGGGCCCGCGGGGGGGCGCACCTACGAGCAGTACTTC. The chain employs TRBV27 and TRBJ2-7; 9 bases match TRBD2. The germline V gene has CDR1 MNHEY and CDR2 SMNVEV (reference sequence). This CDR3 region has 17 residues. J was trimmed by 2 bases and V by 3 bases; bases with no gene match: 11.

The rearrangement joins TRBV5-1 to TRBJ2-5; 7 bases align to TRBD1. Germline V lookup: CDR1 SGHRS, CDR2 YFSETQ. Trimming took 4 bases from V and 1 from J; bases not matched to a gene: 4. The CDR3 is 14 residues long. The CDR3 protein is CASSPRTGQETQYF. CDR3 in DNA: TGCGCCAGCAGCCCAAGGACAGGCCAAGAGACCCAGTACTTC.

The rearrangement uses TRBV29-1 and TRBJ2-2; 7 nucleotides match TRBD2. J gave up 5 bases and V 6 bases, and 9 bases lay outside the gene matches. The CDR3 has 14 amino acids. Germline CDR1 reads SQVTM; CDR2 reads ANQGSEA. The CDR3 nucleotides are TGCAGCGTCTCGTCTAGCGGAGTGACCGGGGAGCTGTTTTTT. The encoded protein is CSVSSSGVTGELFF.

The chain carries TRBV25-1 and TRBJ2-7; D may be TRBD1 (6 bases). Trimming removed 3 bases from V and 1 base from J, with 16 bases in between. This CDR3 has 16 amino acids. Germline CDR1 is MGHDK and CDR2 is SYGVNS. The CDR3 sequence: CASSDSPRDTSYEQYF. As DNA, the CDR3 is TGTGCCAGCAGTGATTCCCCCCGGGACACATCCTACGAGCAGTACTTC.

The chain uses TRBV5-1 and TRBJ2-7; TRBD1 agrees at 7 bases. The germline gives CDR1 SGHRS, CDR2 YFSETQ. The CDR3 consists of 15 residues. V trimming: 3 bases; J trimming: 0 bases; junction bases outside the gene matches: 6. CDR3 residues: CASSSGTAISYEQYF. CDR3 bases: TGCGCCAGCAGCTCTGGGACAGCAATCTCCTACGAGCAGTACTTC.

As DNA, the CDR3 is TGTGCCAGTAGTATAGATTCATCTGGGGGCCATAATAGGAGCAATCAGCCCCAGCATTTT. As protein: CASSIDSSGGHNRSNQPQHF. The V call is TRBV19, the J call TRBJ1-5, with a tentative D call TRBD1 (6 bases). CDR1 LNHDA and CDR2 SQIVND come from the germline V gene (reference sequence). Trimming pared 0 bases from V and 1 base from J, leaving 22 bases between. CDR3 size: 20 residues.

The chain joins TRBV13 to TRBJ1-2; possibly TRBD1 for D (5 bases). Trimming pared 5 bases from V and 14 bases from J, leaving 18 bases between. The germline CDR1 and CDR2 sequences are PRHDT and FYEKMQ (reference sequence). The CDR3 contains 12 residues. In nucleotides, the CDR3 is TGTGCCAGCAGCCATGGGGCCCCAATGCATACCTTC. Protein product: CASSHGAPMHTF.